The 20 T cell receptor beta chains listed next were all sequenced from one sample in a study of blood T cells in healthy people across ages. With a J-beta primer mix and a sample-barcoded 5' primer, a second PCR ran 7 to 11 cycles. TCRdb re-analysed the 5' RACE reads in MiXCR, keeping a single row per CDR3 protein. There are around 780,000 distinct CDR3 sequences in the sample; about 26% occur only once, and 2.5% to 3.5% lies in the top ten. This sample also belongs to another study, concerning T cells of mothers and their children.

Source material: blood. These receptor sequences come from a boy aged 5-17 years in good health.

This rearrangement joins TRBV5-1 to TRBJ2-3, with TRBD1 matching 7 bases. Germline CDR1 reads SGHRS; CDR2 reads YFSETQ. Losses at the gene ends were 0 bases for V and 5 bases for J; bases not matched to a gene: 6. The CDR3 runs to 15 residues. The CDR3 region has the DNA TGCGCCAGCAGCTTGGCGGTGGCAGGGGGAGATACGCAGTATTTT. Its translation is CASSLAVAGGDTQYF.

The CDR3 bases are TGCGCCAGCAGCCAAGACCGGACTATAGAGACCCAGTACTTC. Translation: CASSQDRTIETQYF. This chain uses TRBV4-1 with TRBJ2-5; perhaps TRBD2 as D (6 bases). The CDR3 loop spans 14 amino acids. Germline values: CDR1 MGHRA, CDR2 YSYEKL. The V end lost 0 bases, the J end lost 4 bases, and 9 bases lay between the germline ends.

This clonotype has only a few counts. The CDR3 region has the DNA TGTGCCAGCAGCCTTTACGAGGGAAAACTGTTTTTT. This sequence encodes CASSLYEGKLFF. This rearrangement joins TRBV6-6 to TRBJ1-4, with unresolved D. V shed 6 bases and J shed 10 bases, with 12 bases lying between them. There are 12 residues in the CDR3. Per germline, CDR1 MNHNY and CDR2 SVGAGI (reference sequence).

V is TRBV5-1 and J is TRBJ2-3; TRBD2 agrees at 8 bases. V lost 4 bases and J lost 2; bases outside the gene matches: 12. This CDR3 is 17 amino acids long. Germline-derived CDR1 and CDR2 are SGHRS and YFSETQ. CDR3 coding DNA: TGCGCCAGCAGCCATCGTGGAGCGGGGGCCAACACAGATACGCAGTATTTT. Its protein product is CASSHRGAGANTDTQYF.

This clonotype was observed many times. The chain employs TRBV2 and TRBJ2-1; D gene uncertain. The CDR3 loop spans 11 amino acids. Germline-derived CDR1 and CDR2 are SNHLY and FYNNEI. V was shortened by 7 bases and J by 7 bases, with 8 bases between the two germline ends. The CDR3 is CASTLRNEQFF. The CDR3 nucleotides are TGTGCCAGCACCCTGAGGAATGAGCAGTTCTTC.

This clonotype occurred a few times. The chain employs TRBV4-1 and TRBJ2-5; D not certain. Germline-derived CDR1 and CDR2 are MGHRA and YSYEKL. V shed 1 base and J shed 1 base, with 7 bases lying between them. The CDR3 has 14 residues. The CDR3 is CASSQAQSQETQYF. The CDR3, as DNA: TGCGCCAGCAGCCAAGCGCAGTCCCAAGAGACCCAGTACTTC.

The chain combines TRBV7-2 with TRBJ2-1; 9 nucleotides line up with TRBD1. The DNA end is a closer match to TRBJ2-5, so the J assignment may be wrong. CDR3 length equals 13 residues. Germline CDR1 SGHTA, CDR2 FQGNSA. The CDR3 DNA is TGTGCCAGCAGCTCTGGGACAGGGAGTGCCCAGTACTTC. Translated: CASSSGTGSAQYF.

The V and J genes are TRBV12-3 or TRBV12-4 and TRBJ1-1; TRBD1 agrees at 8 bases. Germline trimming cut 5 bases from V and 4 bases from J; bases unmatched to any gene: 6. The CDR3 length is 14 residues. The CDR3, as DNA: TGTGCCAGCAGTAAAGGACAGGGTGGCACTGAAGCTTTCTTT. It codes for CASSKGQGGTEAFF.

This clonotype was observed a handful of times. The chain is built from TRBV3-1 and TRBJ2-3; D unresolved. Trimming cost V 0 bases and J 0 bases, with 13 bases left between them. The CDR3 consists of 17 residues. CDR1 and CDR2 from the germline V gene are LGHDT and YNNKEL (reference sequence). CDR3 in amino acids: CASSQDPFGASTDTQYF. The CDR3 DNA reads TGTGCCAGCAGCCAAGATCCTTTTGGAGCGAGCACAGATACGCAGTATTTT.

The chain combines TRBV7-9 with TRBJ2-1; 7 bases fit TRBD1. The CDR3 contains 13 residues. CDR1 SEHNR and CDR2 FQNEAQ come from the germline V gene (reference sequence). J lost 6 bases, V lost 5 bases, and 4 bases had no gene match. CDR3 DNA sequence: TGTGCCAGCAGCATTAACAGGGGCAATGAGCAGTTCTTC. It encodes CASSINRGNEQFF. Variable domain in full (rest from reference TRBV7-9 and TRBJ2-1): DTGVSQNPRHKITKRGQNVTFRCDPISEHNRLYWYRQTLGQGPEFLTYFQNEAQLEKSRLLSDRFSAERPKGSFSTLEIQRTEQGDSAMYLCASSINRGNEQFFGPGTRLTVL.

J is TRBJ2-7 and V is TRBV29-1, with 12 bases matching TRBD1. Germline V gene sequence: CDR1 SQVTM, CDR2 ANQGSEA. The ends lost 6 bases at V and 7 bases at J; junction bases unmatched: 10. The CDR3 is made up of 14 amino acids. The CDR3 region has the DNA TGCAGCGTCCTGCCGGGACAGGGGGCACGGGAGCAGTACTTC. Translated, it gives CSVLPGQGAREQYF.

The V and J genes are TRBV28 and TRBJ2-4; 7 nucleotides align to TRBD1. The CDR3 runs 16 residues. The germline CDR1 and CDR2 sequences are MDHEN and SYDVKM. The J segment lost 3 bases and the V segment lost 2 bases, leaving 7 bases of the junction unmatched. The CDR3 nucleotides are TGTGCCAGCAGTTTAGAGGGGGCGTTTGGCAAAAACATTCAGTACTTC. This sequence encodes CASSLEGAFGKNIQYF.

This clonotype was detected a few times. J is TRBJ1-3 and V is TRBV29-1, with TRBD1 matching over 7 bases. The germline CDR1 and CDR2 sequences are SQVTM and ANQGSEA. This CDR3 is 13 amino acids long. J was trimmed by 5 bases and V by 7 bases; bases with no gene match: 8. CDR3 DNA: TGCAGCGCCCCCGGACAGGATCGAAACACCATATATTTT. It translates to CSAPGQDRNTIYF.

The CDR3 region has the DNA TGTGCCAGCAGTTACTCGCAGAATGGGGCCAACGTCCTGACTTTC. Translated, it gives CASSYSQNGANVLTF. The chain joins TRBV6-5 to TRBJ2-6; D remains unclear. Germline V CDR1 and CDR2: MNHEY, SVGAGI. CDR3 length equals 15 residues. V was shortened by 0 bases and J by 3 bases, with 6 bases between the two germline ends.

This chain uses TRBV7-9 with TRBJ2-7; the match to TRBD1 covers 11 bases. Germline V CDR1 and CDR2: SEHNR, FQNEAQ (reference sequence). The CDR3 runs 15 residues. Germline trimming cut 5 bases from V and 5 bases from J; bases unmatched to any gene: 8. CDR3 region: CASSAPGQGVHEQYF. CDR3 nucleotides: TGTGCCAGCAGCGCTCCGGGACAGGGGGTCCACGAGCAGTACTTC.

CDR3 sequence (DNA): TGTGCCAGCAGTTTACAGAATAATTCACCCCTCCACTTT. Protein sequence: CASSLQNNSPLHF. The gene calls are TRBV27 and TRBJ1-6; D is uncertain. Per the germline V gene, CDR1 is MNHEY and CDR2 is SMNVEV (reference sequence). The CDR3 is 13 amino acids. The V gene lost 2 bases and the J gene lost 5 bases, with 4 bases spanning the gap.

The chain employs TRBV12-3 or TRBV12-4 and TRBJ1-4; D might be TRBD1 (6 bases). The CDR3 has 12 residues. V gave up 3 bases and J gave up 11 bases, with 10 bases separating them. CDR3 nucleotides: TGTGCCAGCAGTTTGCTGGGACATAAACTGTTTTTT. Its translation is CASSLLGHKLFF.

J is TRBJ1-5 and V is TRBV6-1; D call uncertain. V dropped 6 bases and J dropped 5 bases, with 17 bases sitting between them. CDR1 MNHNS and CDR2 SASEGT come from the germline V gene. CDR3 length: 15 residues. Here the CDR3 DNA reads TGTGCCAGCAGCCGAATCGGGGAACTGGATCAGCCCCAGCATTTT. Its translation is CASSRIGELDQPQHF.

CDR3 sequence reads: CASSEWTQGKDTQYF. CDR3 bases: TGTGCCAGCAGTGAATGGACACAGGGCAAAGATACGCAGTATTTT. The chain joins TRBV6-1 to TRBJ2-3, with D maybe TRBD1 (6 bases). The CDR3 is made up of 15 amino acids. The germline V gene encodes CDR1 MNHNS and CDR2 SASEGT. Trimming took off 2 bases at V and 5 bases at J, with 14 bases between the two ends.

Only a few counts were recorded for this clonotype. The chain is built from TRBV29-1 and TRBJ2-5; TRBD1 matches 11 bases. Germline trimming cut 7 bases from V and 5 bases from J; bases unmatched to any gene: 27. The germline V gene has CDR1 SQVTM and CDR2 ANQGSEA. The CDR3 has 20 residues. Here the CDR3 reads CSGGRARWGDRGMIVETQYF. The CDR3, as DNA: TGCAGCGGTGGGAGGGCGAGGTGGGGGGACAGGGGGATGATTGTGGAGACCCAGTACTTC.